These 9 T cell receptor beta chains share one sample of origin, sequenced in a study of response to subunit inactivated influenza vaccine. TCRdb reprocessed the RT-PCR reads via MiXCR and lists one record per CDR3 protein. Here the sample spans about 540,000 distinct CDR3 sequences, approximately 22% being singletons. The same data also went into a second study, on T cells expressing NK-cell markers. From that report: Researchers built TCR beta cDNA using 5'RACE template switching with UMIs.

The starting material was CD4+ T cells sorted from PBMCs, obtained about 12 days after vaccination. Receptors originate from a man aged 45-65 years who received an inactivated influenza vaccine.

This chain connects TRBV20-1 to TRBJ1-1; D uncertain. Germline V gives CDR1 DFQATT, CDR2 SNEGSKA (reference sequence). The length of the CDR3 is 14 residues. The V gene lost 1 base and the J gene lost 0 bases, with 9 bases spanning the gap. CDR3 amino acids: CSARVRELNTEAFF. In DNA, the CDR3 is TGCAGTGCTAGAGTGCGGGAGCTGAACACTGAAGCTTTCTTT.

CDR3 bases: TGTGCCGCCAGTGTTCGGGAGGGGGATGAGCAGTTCTTC. This encodes CAASVREGDEQFF. The rearrangement links TRBV10-3 to TRBJ2-1, with TRBD2 matching over 8 bases. The CDR3 runs to 13 residues. Trimming cost V 11 bases and J 8 bases; bases outside gene matches: 11. Per the germline V gene, CDR1 is ENHRY and CDR2 is SYGVKD.

The chain employs TRBV7-2 and TRBJ2-3; D might be TRBD2 (5 bases). Trimming removed 4 bases from V and 4 bases from J, with 15 bases in between. The CDR3 runs 15 residues. CDR1 SGHTA and CDR2 FQGNSA come from the germline V gene. The CDR3 sequence is CASSSDSAGADTQYF. CDR3 in DNA: TGTGCCAGCAGCTCCGATTCCGCCGGGGCAGATACGCAGTATTTT.

This clonotype was seen only a few times. This rearrangement joins TRBV12-3 or TRBV12-4 to TRBJ2-1, with 9 bases that match TRBD2. V lost 1 base and J lost 9; bases outside the gene matches: 10. This CDR3 has 16 amino acids. CDR3 region: CASSLGPGLALPEQFF. The DNA for the CDR3 is TGTGCCAGCAGTTTAGGACCGGGACTAGCTCTCCCTGAGCAGTTCTTC.

CDR3 loop: CASVQGIRLNEQFF. The CDR3 bases are TGTGCCAGCGTCCAAGGGATCCGGCTCAATGAGCAGTTCTTC. The V gene is TRBV7-9, the J gene TRBJ2-1, with D hard to call. Germline values: CDR1 SEHNR, CDR2 FQNEAQ (reference sequence). CDR3 length: 14 amino acids. V lost 8 bases, J lost 6 bases, and 17 bases lay in between.

The sample holds a few counts of this clonotype. J is TRBJ2-2 and V is TRBV27; D ambiguous. The germline V gene has CDR1 MNHEY and CDR2 SMNVEV (reference sequence). V was clipped by 4 bases and J by 4 bases, with 10 bases between them. The CDR3 extends over 14 amino acids. CDR3: CASSSTWLTGELFF. CDR3 sequence (DNA): TGTGCCAGCAGTTCGACTTGGCTCACCGGGGAGCTGTTTTTT.

This clonotype was observed a handful of times. This chain connects TRBV5-1 to TRBJ2-2; 7 positions agree with TRBD1. Trimming at V came to 4 bases and at J to 4 bases, leaving 13 bases not matched to a gene. Germline lookup yields CDR1 SGHRS and CDR2 YFSETQ. The CDR3 spans 17 residues. CDR3 sequence reads: CASSPSGTAFSTGELFF. In DNA, the CDR3 is TGCGCCAGCAGCCCCTCCGGGACAGCCTTCTCCACCGGGGAGCTGTTTTTT.

In its sample, this clonotype was seen a few times. This rearrangement joins TRBV20-1 to TRBJ2-5, with unresolved D. The V and J ends lost 3 bases and 5 bases respectively, with 13 bases between them. The CDR3 loop spans 13 amino acids. Germline assignment: CDR1 DFQATT and CDR2 SNEGSKA (reference sequence). CDR3 sequence: CSARVGSGETQYF. The CDR3 coding sequence is TGCAGTGCTAGGGTAGGGTCCGGGGAGACCCAGTACTTC.

This clonotype was seen a handful of times. This chain links TRBV5-1 with TRBJ2-5, with 8 bases fitting TRBD1. V lost 3 bases and J lost 4; bases outside the gene matches: 11. Germline V CDR1 and CDR2: SGHRS, YFSETQ. The CDR3 consists of 16 residues. CDR3 residues: CASSSGQGAARETQYF. The CDR3 coding sequence is TGCGCCAGCAGCTCGGGTCAGGGGGCGGCAAGAGAGACCCAGTACTTC. The entire variable domain, with the rest obtained from reference TRBV5-1 and TRBJ2-5, is as follows: KAGVTQTPRYLIKTRGQQVTLSCSPISGHRSVSWYQQTPGQGLQFLFEYFSETQRNKGNFPGRFSGRQFSNSRSEMNVSTLELGDSALYLCASSSGQGAARETQYFGPGTRLLVL.